This T cell receptor beta chain was sequenced for a study of T cell responses to AZD1222 COVID-19 vaccine. Pooled in the analysis were second doses at about 4 or about 12 weeks. Study conclusions and caveats: Nearly half of spike-specific TCRs reportedly target unmutated variant regions. A rise in Spike-specific TCR breadth and depth followed two AZD1222 doses. Baseline seropositives among AZD1222 recipients totaled only six.

Using immunoSEQ multiplex PCR, the repertoire was profiled, and TCRdb retains in-frame clones only, with some absent. The data contain fewer than 90,000 clones, approximately 90% of them singletons. V lost 2 bases to trimming and J lost 5 bases; unmatched junction nucleotides: 4. The CDR3 sequence is 14 residues long. Germline-derived CDR1 and CDR2 are SGHTA and FQGNSA. About this clone itself: Its target is unknown. This CDR3 is also generated by other DNA sequences in the sample.

The sample was peripheral blood, taken 28 days after the second AZD1222 dose. This clonotype originated in an adult who received the AZD1222 COVID-19 vaccine. This chain uses TRBV7-2 with TRBJ2-5; 8 nucleotides align to TRBD2. The CDR3: CASSLYRGRETQYF. CDR3 sequence (DNA): TGTGCCAGCAGCTTATATCGCGGGAGGGAGACCCAGTACTTC.